The text below deals with one T cell receptor beta chain. Its target is not known. The CDR3 is 13 residues long. Germline values: CDR1 WSHSY, CDR2 SAAADI. The ends were cut back, 4 bases at V and 1 base at J, with 8 bases in the middle. Both 60 Vbeta primers and 13 Jbeta primers went into the PCR. The protocol was immunoSEQ multiplex PCR, while the TCRdb copy is restricted to in-frame clones and leaves out a portion. This sample has about 70,000 clones, with 86% found just once. The data are from a study of cytomegalovirus exposure and HLA in healthy donors. About the research overall: There were several hundred genotyped donors. Of these, about 81% fell in the genetic ancestry cluster associated with self-reported Caucasian donors. Study-level points and caveats: In terms of immune exposure information, only CMV serostatus was available. Earlier results showed most TCR beta V segments being productive about 87% or about 30% of the time.

This chain connects TRBV10-2 to TRBJ2-7; D remains ambiguous. The TCR comes from a woman in her 30s in good health and CMV-seronegative. Input material: PBMCs. The CDR3 reads CASSGGLSYEQYF. Here the CDR3 DNA reads TGCGCCAGCAGTGGAGGCCTATCCTACGAGCAGTACTTC.